This T cell receptor beta chain comes out of a study of PD-L1 blockade in urothelial cancer. Across the whole study: Investigators checked blood 3 weeks (second dose) and 6 weeks after treatment start.

This CDR3 is built from 15 residues. Trimming cost V 4 bases and J 8 bases; bases outside gene matches: 11. CDR1 is SNHLY, CDR2 FYNNEI, per germline. As to this clone: The antigen is not known.

Every PCR was spiked with synthetic TCR analog templates. TCRdb keeps only in-frame clones here, not all; method: immunoSEQ multiplex PCR. Among 30,000 to 50,000 clones listed, 80% to 90% were seen once. Study observations and caveats: Blood clones associated with the tumor expanded more at 3 weeks in durable-benefit patients.

The starting material was PBMCs, obtained around atezolizumab (anti-PD-L1) treatment. The source is a man aged 55 to 70 with urothelial cancer. The chain combines TRBV2 with TRBJ2-1; 7 bases fit TRBD2. CDR3 residues: CASSALGEGPDEQFF. Here the CDR3 DNA reads TGTGCCAGCAGTGCTCTGGGGGAGGGCCCCGATGAGCAGTTCTTC.